The clone carrying this T cell receptor beta chain has a handful of counts. For the library, individual cDNA molecules each received unique molecular identifiers. In TCRdb, the RACE reads were re-called with MiXCR into one record per CDR3 protein. The sample contains about 42,000 distinct CDR3 sequences, around 12% of which appear only once. These data originate in a study of human T cells and chemical hapten exposure. Turning to the study itself: 2% DPC applied to a 2 cm by 2 cm arm area sensitized donors. Alopecia universalis, totalis or areata was present in patients who were mostly female.

Time point meaning: pre-sensitization, week 0. The treatment was: therapeutic diphenylcyclopropenone sensitization with weekly scalp DPC. CDR1 and CDR2 from the germline V gene are SGHAT and FQNNGV. The V and J ends lost 1 base and 13 bases, in that order; junction bases with no gene match: 11. The CDR3 length is 15 residues. The sequence was collected from a woman in her 30s with alopecia areata. Some clones in this sample may be carry-over from other donors' samples. This material consisted of whole blood, taken in connection with sensitization to the hapten diphenylcyclopropenone (DPC). The chain carries TRBV11-2 and TRBJ1-4; 8 bases match TRBD1. The CDR3 DNA is TGTGCCAGCAGCTTAGTCGACAGGGGCCCTAAGGGACTGTTTTTT. Protein sequence: CASSLVDRGPKGLFF.